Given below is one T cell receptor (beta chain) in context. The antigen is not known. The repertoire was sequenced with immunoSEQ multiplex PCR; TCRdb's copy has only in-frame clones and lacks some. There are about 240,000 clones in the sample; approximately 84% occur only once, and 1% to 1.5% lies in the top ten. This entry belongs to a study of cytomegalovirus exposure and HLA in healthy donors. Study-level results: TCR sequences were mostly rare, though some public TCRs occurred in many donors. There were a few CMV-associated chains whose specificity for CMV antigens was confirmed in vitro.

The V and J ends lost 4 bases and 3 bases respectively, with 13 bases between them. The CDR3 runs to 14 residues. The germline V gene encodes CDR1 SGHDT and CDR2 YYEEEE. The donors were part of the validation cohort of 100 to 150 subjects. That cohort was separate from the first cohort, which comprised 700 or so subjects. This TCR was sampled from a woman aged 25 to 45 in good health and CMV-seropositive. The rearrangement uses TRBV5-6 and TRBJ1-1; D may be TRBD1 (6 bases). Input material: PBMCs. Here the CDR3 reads CASSEGDGHTEAFF. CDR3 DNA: TGTGCCAGCAGCGAGGGGGACGGACACACTGAAGCTTTCTTT.